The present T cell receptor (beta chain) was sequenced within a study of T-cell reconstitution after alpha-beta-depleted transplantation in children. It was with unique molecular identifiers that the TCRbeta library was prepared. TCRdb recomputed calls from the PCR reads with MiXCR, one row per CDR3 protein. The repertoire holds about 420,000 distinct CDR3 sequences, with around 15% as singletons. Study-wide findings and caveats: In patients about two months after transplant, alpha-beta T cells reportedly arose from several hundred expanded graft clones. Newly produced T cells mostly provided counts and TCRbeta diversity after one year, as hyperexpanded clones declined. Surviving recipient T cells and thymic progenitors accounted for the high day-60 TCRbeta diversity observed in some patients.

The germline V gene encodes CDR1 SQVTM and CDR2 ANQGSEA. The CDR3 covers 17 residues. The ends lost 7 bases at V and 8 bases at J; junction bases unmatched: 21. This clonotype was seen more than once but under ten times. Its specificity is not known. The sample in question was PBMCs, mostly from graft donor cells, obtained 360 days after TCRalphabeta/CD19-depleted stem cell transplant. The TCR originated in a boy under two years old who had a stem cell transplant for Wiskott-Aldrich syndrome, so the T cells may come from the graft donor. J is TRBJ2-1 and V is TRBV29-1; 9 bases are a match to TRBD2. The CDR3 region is CSATRAGGLYPGHEQFF. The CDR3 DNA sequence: TGCAGCGCCACAAGGGCGGGGGGGCTGTACCCCGGCCATGAGCAGTTCTTC.